This TCR beta chain was retrieved from a study of cytomegalovirus exposure and HLA in healthy donors. Primers for the PCR totalled 60 Vbeta and 13 Jbeta. Here immunoSEQ multiplex PCR was the method, and the copy in TCRdb shows in-frame clones only, minus some. The sample has 150,000 to 200,000 clones, 80% to 90% seen once. Germline CDR1 SGHNT, CDR2 YYREEE (reference sequence). CDR3 size: 17 residues. With V trimmed by 3 bases and J by 2 bases, 11 bases remained unmatched. The study's findings and limits: About 90% or about 30% of the time was how often most TCR beta V segments were productive, according to an earlier analysis. Cytomegalovirus status, reportedly, was diagnosed with high specificity and sensitivity by the classifier.

The table lists this clone with a few counts. What it binds is unknown. This clonotype originated in a woman aged 18-29 years in good health and CMV-seronegative. Sequencing input: PBMCs. This chain joins TRBV5-4 and TRBJ2-3, with 8 bases identical to TRBD2. The CDR3, as DNA: TGTGCCAGCAGCTGGGGGACGGCGGGGGGTAACACAGATACGCAGTATTTT. Its translation: CASSWGTAGGNTDTQYF.